Each of the 8 T cell receptor beta chains below was sequenced from the same sample in a study of blood T cell repertoires in COVID-19 (dated by TCRdb to about 2020). Libraries were constructed by the immunoSEQ multiplex PCR assay. Not all clones reach the TCRdb copy of this immuneACCESS table, which keeps in-frame sequences only. Checked studies attribute under half of the gap to unresolved V genes and leave the rest unexplained. The sample table records roughly 250,000 clones; 75% to 85% of these occur just once. Together, the top ten hold 7.4% of the sample. Source material: peripheral blood. The receptors were gathered from a woman aged 50 to 60 with acute or convalescent COVID-19.

The chain joins TRBV6-5 to TRBJ2-7; 13 bases are a match to TRBD2. The V segment lost 6 bases and the J segment 3 bases; nucleotides outside the gene matches: 2. This CDR3 is built from 14 residues. Germline assignment: CDR1 MNHEY and CDR2 SVGAGI. DNA for the CDR3: TGTGCCAGCAGACGGACTAGCGGGGGCTACGAGCAGTACTTC. Protein product: CASRRTSGGYEQYF.

The rearrangement uses TRBV30 and TRBJ1-4, with 11 bases aligning to TRBD1. J lost 7 bases, V lost 1 base, and 2 bases had no gene match. Germline CDR1 is GTSNPN and CDR2 is SVGIG (reference sequence). The CDR3 runs to 14 residues. Here the CDR3 DNA reads TGTGCCTGGAGTGCCGGGACAGGGGGTGAAAAACTGTTTTTT. This sequence encodes CAWSAGTGGEKLFF.

V and J are TRBV10-3 and TRBJ1-1, with a tentative D call TRBD1 (5 bases). This CDR3 has 15 amino acids. Per the germline V gene, CDR1 is ENHRY and CDR2 is SYGVKD. The V end lost 7 bases, the J end lost 0 bases, and 15 bases lay between the germline ends. The CDR3 DNA reads TGTGCCATCATGCGGGGACCCGGCATGAACACTGAAGCTTTCTTT. Its translation is CAIMRGPGMNTEAFF.

This clone was recorded a few times. The rearrangement links TRBV6-5 to TRBJ1-6, with D possibly matching TRBD1 (5 bases). The CDR3 is made up of 14 amino acids. Germline V lookup: CDR1 MNHEY, CDR2 SVGAGI. Between the trimmed V and J ends, which lost 6 bases and 5 bases, there was a span of 11 bases. The CDR3 DNA sequence: TGTGCCAGCAGGGACAACAGAGATAATTCACCCCTCCACTTT. Translating gives CASRDNRDNSPLHF.

This clone was seen only a few times. The chain couples TRBV6-5 to TRBJ1-5; D unresolved. CDR3 length equals 12 residues. Germline CDR1 reads MNHEY; CDR2 reads SVGAGI. Trimming removed 5 bases at V and 9 bases at J, with 11 bases between. CDR3 residues: CASSLGRGPQHF. Here the CDR3 DNA reads TGTGCCAGCAGTCTGGGCCGTGGGCCCCAGCATTTT.

The chain is built from TRBV11-2 and TRBJ2-7, with 11 bases identical to TRBD1. This CDR3 comprises 14 residues. The germline CDR1 and CDR2 sequences are SGHAT and FQNNGV. The V gene end was trimmed by 10 bases and the J gene end by 4 bases; junction bases not matched to a gene: 9. The CDR3 nucleotides read TGTGCCACCGGCCCCGGGACAGGGGGGTACGAGCAGTACTTC. Translating it yields CATGPGTGGYEQYF. The complete variable domain, with remaining parts taken from reference TRBV11-2 and TRBJ2-7, reads EAGVAQSPRYKIIEKRQSVAFWCNPISGHATLYWYQQILGQGPKLLIQFQNNGVVDDSQLPKDRFSAERLKGVDSTLKIQPAKLEDSAVYLCATGPGTGGYEQYFGPGTRLTVT.

This clone occurred a few times. The gene calls are TRBV19 and TRBJ2-2, with 12 bases aligning to TRBD1. The CDR3 consists of 16 residues. The trim removed 8 bases at V and 5 bases at J, leaving 9 bases unmatched. CDR1 is LNHDA, CDR2 SQIVND, per germline (reference sequence). CDR3 bases: TGTGCCAGTTATCTTGGGACAGGGGGCGCGACCGGGGAGCTGTTTTTT. Encoded protein: CASYLGTGGATGELFF.

J is TRBJ2-6 and V is TRBV7-3; tentative D call: TRBD2 (5 bases). There are 14 residues in the CDR3. CDR1 is SGHTA, CDR2 FQGTGA, per germline. V was pared by 6 bases and J by 2 bases, with 8 bases between. This CDR3 reads CASRSGTGANVLTF. CDR3 in DNA: TGTGCCAGCAGGTCCGGGACTGGGGCCAACGTCCTGACTTTC.